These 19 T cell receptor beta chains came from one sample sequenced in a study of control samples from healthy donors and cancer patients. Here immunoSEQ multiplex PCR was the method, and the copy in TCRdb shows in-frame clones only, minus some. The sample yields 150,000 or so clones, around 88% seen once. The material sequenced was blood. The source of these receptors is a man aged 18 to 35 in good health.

CDR3 nucleotide sequence: TGTGCCAGCAGTTTAGGGGAGAGGTCCTACAATGAGCAGTTCTTC. It is translated as CASSLGERSYNEQFF. The rearrangement links TRBV6-2 or TRBV6-3 to TRBJ2-1; D assignment may be TRBD1 or TRBD2 (5 bases each). Germline loops: CDR1 MNHEY, CDR2 SVGEGT. The CDR3 has 15 amino acids. The V end lost 4 bases, the J end lost 1 base, and 11 bases lay between the germline ends.

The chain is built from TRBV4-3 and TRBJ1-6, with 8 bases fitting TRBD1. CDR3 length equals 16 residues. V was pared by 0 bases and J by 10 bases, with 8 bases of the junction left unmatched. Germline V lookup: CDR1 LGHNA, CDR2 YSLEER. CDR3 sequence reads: CASSQDPGQEKSPLHF. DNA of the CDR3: TGCGCCAGCAGCCAAGACCCGGGACAGGAAAAATCACCCCTCCACTTT.

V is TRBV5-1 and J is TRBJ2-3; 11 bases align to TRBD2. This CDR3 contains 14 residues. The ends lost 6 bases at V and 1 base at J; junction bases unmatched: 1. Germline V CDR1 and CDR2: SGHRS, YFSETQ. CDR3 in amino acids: CASTGLAGTDTQYF. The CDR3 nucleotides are TGCGCCAGCACGGGACTAGCGGGCACAGATACGCAGTATTTT.

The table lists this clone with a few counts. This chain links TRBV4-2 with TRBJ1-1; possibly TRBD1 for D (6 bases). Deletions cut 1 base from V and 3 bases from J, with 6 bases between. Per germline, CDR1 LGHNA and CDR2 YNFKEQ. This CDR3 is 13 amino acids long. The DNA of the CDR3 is TGTGCCAGCAGCCAAGCAGGGGACACTGAAGCTTTCTTT. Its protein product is CASSQAGDTEAFF.

CDR3 sequence reads: CASSSDRLFYEQYF. The CDR3 nucleotides are TGTGCCAGCAGCTCCGACCGGTTATTTTACGAGCAGTACTTC. The chain combines TRBV11-2 with TRBJ2-7; D remains ambiguous. This CDR3 has 14 residues. CDR1 and CDR2 from the germline V gene are SGHAT and FQNNGV. V was pared by 4 bases and J by 4 bases, with 14 bases between.

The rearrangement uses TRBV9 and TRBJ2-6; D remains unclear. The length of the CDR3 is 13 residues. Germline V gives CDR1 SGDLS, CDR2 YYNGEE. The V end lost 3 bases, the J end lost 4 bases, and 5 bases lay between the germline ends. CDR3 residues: CASSGLGANVLTF. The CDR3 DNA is TGTGCCAGCAGCGGCCTAGGGGCCAACGTCCTGACTTTC.

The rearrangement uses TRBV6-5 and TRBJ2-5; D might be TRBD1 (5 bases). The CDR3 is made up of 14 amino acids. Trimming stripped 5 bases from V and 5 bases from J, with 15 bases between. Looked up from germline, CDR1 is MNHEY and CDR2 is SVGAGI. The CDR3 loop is CASSPTDPAETQYF. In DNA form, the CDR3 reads TGTGCCAGCAGTCCGACAGACCCAGCGGAGACCCAGTACTTC.

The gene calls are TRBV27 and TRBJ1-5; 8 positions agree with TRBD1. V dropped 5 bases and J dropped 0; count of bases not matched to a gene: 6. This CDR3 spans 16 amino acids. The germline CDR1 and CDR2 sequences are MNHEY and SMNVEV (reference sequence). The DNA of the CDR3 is TGTGCCAGCAGTACCCGACAGGGGCGTAGCAATCAGCCCCAGCATTTT. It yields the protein CASSTRQGRSNQPQHF.

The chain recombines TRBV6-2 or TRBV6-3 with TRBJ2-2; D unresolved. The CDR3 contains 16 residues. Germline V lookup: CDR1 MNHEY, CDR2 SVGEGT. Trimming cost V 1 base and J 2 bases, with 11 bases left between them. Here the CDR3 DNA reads TGTGCCAGCAGTTACTTAGGCCACGGTAACACCGGGGAGCTGTTTTTT. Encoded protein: CASSYLGHGNTGELFF.

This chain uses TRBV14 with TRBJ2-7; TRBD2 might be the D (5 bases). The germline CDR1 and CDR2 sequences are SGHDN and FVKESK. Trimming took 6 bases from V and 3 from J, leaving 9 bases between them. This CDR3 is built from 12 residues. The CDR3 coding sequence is TGTGCCAGCAGTAAGACTATCTACGAGCAGTACTTC. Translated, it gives CASSKTIYEQYF.

The CDR3 DNA reads as TGTGCCAGCAGCTTAGCAGCGGGGGGGCTGGATGAGCAGTTCTTC. Translating it yields CASSLAAGGLDEQFF. The gene calls are TRBV7-9 and TRBJ2-1; 10 bases fit TRBD2. The CDR3 has 15 residues. CDR1 and CDR2 (germline): SEHNR, FQNEAQ (reference sequence). V shed 0 bases and J 8 bases; nucleotides not matched to a gene: 4.

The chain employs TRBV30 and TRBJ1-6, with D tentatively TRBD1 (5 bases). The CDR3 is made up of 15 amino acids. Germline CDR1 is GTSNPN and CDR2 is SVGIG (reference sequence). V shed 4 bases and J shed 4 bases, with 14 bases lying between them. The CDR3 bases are TGTGCCTGGACCAAAAGGGACTTATATAATTCACCCCTCCACTTT. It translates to CAWTKRDLYNSPLHF.

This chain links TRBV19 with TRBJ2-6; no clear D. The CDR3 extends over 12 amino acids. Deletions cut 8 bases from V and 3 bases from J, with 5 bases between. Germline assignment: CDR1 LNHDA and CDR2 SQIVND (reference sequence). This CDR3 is CASHHGANVLTF. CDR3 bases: TGTGCCAGTCATCATGGGGCCAACGTCCTGACTTTC.

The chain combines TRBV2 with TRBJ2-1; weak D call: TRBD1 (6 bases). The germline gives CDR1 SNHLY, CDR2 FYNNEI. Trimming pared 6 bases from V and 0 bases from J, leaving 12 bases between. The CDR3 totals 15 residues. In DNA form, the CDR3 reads TGTGCCAGCAGGGACAGCCGGAGCTCCTACAATGAGCAGTTCTTC. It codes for CASRDSRSSYNEQFF.

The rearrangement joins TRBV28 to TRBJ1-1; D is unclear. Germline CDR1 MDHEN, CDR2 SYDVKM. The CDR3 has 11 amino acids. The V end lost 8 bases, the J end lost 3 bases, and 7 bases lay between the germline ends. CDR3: CASGPYTEAFF. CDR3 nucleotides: TGTGCCAGCGGTCCTTACACTGAAGCTTTCTTT.

The CDR3 spells CASSTVGQVTNNEQFF. The CDR3 bases are TGTGCCAGTAGTACGGTAGGACAGGTTACAAACAATGAGCAGTTCTTC. The chain uses TRBV19 and TRBJ2-1; 7 bases are a match to TRBD1. Germline V gene data show CDR1 as LNHDA and CDR2 as SQIVND (reference sequence). This CDR3 is 16 amino acids long. V lost 4 bases and J lost 5; bases outside the gene matches: 11.

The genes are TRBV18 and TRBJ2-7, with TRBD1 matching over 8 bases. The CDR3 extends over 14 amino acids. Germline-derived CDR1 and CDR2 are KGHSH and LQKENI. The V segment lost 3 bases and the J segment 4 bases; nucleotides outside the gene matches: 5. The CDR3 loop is CASSPNRGEYEQYF. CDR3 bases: TGTGCCAGCTCACCGAACAGGGGGGAATACGAGCAGTACTTC.

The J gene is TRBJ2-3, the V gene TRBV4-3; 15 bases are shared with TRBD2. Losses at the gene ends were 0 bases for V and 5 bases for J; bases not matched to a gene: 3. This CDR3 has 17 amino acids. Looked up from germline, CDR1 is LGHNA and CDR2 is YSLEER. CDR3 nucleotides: TGCGCCAGCAGCCAAGAACCGGGACTAGCGGGGGGAGATACGCAGTATTTT. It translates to CASSQEPGLAGGDTQYF.

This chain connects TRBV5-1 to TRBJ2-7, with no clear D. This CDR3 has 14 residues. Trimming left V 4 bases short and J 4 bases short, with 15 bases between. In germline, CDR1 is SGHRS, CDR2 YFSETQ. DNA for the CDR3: TGCGCCAGCAGCCCGGACGGTAGGCCATACGAGCAGTACTTC. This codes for CASSPDGRPYEQYF. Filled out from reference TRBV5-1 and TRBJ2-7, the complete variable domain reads KAGVTQTPRYLIKTRGQQVTLSCSPISGHRSVSWYQQTPGQGLQFLFEYFSETQRNKGNFPGRFSGRQFSNSRSEMNVSTLELGDSALYLCASSPDGRPYEQYFGPGTRLTVT.